One and the same sample provided the 14 T cell receptor beta chains below, sequenced in a study of cytomegalovirus exposure and HLA in healthy donors. The PCR contained 60 Vbeta and 13 Jbeta primers. The table came from immunoSEQ multiplex PCR; TCRdb's copy has only in-frame clones and leaves some out. The data show around 40,000 clones, almost 70% seen once. Specimen: PBMCs. The receptors come from a man aged 40-49 years in good health and CMV-seronegative.

The CDR3 bases are TGTGCCTGGAGTCTCCGAGAGACAGGGGGAGAAGCTTTCTTT. This gives the protein CAWSLRETGGEAFF. This sequence joins TRBV30 and TRBJ1-1; 9 positions match TRBD1. Germline trimming cut 2 bases from V and 8 bases from J; bases unmatched to any gene: 9. The germline CDR1 and CDR2 sequences are GTSNPN and SVGIG (reference sequence). The CDR3 totals 14 residues.

The J gene is TRBJ2-1, the V gene TRBV2; 8 bases are shared with TRBD1. CDR1 and CDR2 from the germline V gene are SNHLY and FYNNEI. The CDR3 is 15 residues long. With 1 base clipped from V and 4 bases from J, the junction kept 3 bases outside the gene matches. In DNA form, the CDR3 reads TGTGCCAGCAGTGAAGGGACAGGGTTTTACAATGAGCAGTTCTTC. This translates into CASSEGTGFYNEQFF.

The chain carries TRBV6-1 and TRBJ1-5; D not certain. Germline CDR1 and CDR2: MNHNS and SASEGT. V lost 2 bases, J lost 1 base, and 3 bases lay in between. The CDR3 spans 13 residues. In DNA, the CDR3 is TGTGCCAGCAGTGAAATAAGCAATCAGCCCCAGCATTTT. It translates to CASSEISNQPQHF.

The rearrangement joins TRBV4-3 to TRBJ2-7, with 7 nucleotides matching TRBD1. The CDR3 totals 15 residues. Germline V gene sequence: CDR1 LGHNA, CDR2 YSLEER. V shed 1 base and J 5 bases; nucleotides not matched to a gene: 8. The CDR3 sequence is CASSQVLTGWNEQYF. CDR3 DNA sequence: TGCGCCAGCAGCCAAGTTCTGACAGGGTGGAACGAGCAGTACTTC.

The rearrangement joins TRBV5-4 to TRBJ2-7, with 9 bases fitting TRBD1. The CDR3 runs to 16 residues. The germline CDR1 and CDR2 sequences are SGHNT and YYREEE (reference sequence). With V trimmed by 0 bases and J by 2 bases, 6 bases remained unmatched. CDR3 sequence reads: CASSLAFRQGAYEQYF. The CDR3 region has the DNA TGTGCCAGCAGCTTGGCGTTCCGACAGGGGGCCTACGAGCAGTACTTC.

This clone occurred a few times. J is TRBJ2-3 and V is TRBV15; TRBD1 might be the D (5 bases). This CDR3 has 14 residues. From germline, CDR1 is LNHNV and CDR2 YYDKDF (reference sequence). Trimming cost V 3 bases and J 3 bases, with 10 bases left between them. As DNA, the CDR3 is TGTGCCACCAGCAGGACAGAAGAGACAGATACGCAGTATTTT. Residues: CATSRTEETDTQYF. Combining the CDR3 with reference TRBV15 and TRBJ2-3 gives the whole variable domain DAMVIQNPRYQVTQFGKPVTLSCSQTLNHNVMYWYQQKSSQAPKLLFHYYDKDFNNEADTPDNFQSRRPNTSFCFLDIRSPGLGDTAMYLCATSRTEETDTQYFGPGTRLTVL.

The V and J genes are TRBV5-1 and TRBJ1-1; TRBD1 is a possible D gene (5 bases). The CDR3 length is 16 residues. CDR1 is SGHRS and CDR2 is YFSETQ in the germline V gene. The germline V and J ends were trimmed by 4 bases and 1 base, with 17 bases remaining between them. CDR3 nucleotide sequence: TGCGCCAGCAGCCCCGACGGGGGATTGGGGAACACTGAAGCTTTCTTT. Its protein is CASSPDGGLGNTEAFF.

This chain links TRBV27 with TRBJ1-2, with D maybe TRBD1 (5 bases). The germline V gene has CDR1 MNHEY and CDR2 SMNVEV (reference sequence). V was clipped by 5 bases and J by 7 bases, with 11 bases between them. The CDR3 totals 12 residues. The CDR3 loop reads CASSRQGFGYTF. CDR3 bases: TGTGCCAGCAGTCGCCAGGGTTTTGGCTACACCTTC.

In DNA, the CDR3 is TGTGCCAGCAGTTACTCAGCAGGGGCGGGCCAAGAGACCCAGTACTTC. Its translation: CASSYSAGAGQETQYF. The chain couples TRBV6-5 to TRBJ2-5; D may be TRBD1 (6 bases). The V gene's germline CDR1 is MNHEY and CDR2 SVGAGI. Trimming cost V 0 bases and J 1 base, with 12 bases left between them. The CDR3 sequence is 16 residues long.

V is TRBV4-1 and J is TRBJ2-3; 8 bases line up with TRBD1. In germline, CDR1 is MGHRA, CDR2 YSYEKL. The V and J ends lost 4 bases and 4 bases, in that order; junction bases with no gene match: 4. CDR3 length equals 14 residues. The CDR3 DNA is TGCGCCAGCAGCCCGCGACAGGGGTCAGATACGCAGTATTTT. Translating it yields CASSPRQGSDTQYF.

The genes are TRBV9 and TRBJ2-5; a possible D gene is TRBD1 (5 bases). The germline V gene encodes CDR1 SGDLS and CDR2 YYNGEE. Deletions cut 0 bases from V and 5 bases from J, with 14 bases between. The CDR3 has 15 amino acids. The CDR3 loop reads CASSVGVGVEETQYF. The DNA of the CDR3 is TGTGCCAGCAGCGTAGGGGTAGGGGTTGAGGAGACCCAGTACTTC.

This clone has only one observation. This chain links TRBV29-1 with TRBJ1-2; no definite D call. The CDR3 covers 14 residues. V was shortened by 2 bases and J by 4 bases, with 14 bases between the two germline ends. Germline lookup yields CDR1 SQVTM and CDR2 ANQGSEA. For the CDR3, the DNA is TGCAGCGTTGAACGACAAGGAGGGAGCTATGGCTACACCTTC. It encodes CSVERQGGSYGYTF.

This clone was picked up a small number of times. This rearrangement joins TRBV4-3 to TRBJ1-1; weak D call: TRBD1 (5 bases). The CDR3 contains 14 residues. CDR1 and CDR2 (germline): LGHNA, YSLEER. Trimming removed 0 bases from V and 4 bases from J, with 9 bases in between. This CDR3 is CASSQDQGTTEAFF. CDR3 coding DNA: TGCGCCAGCAGCCAAGACCAGGGCACCACTGAAGCTTTCTTT.

The V gene is TRBV4-2, the J gene TRBJ1-3; no clear D gene. V shed 0 bases and J shed 5 bases, with 11 bases lying between them. CDR3 size: 15 residues. Germline CDR1 LGHNA, CDR2 YNFKEQ. This CDR3 reads CASSQEAGSRNTIYF. The CDR3 bases are TGTGCCAGCAGCCAAGAGGCCGGGTCGCGAAACACCATATATTTT.